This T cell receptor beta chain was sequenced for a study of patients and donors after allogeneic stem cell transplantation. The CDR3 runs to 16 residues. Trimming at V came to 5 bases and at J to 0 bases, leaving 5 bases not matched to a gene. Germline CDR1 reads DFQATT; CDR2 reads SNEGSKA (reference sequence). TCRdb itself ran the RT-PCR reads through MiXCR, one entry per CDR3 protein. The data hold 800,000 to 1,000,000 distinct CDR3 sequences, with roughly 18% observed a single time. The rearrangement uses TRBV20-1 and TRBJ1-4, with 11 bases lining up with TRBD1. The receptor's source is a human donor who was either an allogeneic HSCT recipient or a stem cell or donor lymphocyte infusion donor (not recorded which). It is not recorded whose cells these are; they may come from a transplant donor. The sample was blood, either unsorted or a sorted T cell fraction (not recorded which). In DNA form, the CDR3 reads TGCAGTGCTCCACGGACAGGGGGCGCAACTAATGAAAAACTGTTTTTT. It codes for CSAPRTGGATNEKLFF.